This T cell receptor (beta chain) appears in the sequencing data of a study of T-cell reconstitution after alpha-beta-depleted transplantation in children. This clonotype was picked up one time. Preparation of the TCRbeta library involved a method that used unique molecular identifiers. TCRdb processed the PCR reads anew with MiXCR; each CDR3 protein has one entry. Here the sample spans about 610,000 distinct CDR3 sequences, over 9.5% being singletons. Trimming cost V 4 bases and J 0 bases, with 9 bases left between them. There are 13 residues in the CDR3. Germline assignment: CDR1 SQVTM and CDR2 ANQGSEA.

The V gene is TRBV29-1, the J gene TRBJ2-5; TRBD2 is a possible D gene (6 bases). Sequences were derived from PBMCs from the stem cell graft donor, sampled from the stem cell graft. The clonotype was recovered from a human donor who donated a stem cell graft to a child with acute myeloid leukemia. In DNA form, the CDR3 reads TGCAGCGTTGTTGGCGGGAACCAAGAGACCCAGTACTTC. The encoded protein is CSVVGGNQETQYF.